Each of the 27 T cell receptor beta chains below was sequenced from the same sample in a study of OX40 agonist ivuxolimab in advanced cancers. Sequencing used immunoSEQ multiplex PCR; TCRdb keeps in-frame clones, though not all of them. The top ten hold roughly 22% of the sample, which has roughly 29,000 clones, around nine tenths seen once. Sequencing used CD4+ or CD8+ T cells sorted from blood, obtained in a trial of the OX40 agonist ivuxolimab. The receptors here all came from an adult with an advanced solid tumor such as melanoma, head and neck, liver or kidney cancer.

This clone was recorded once. The chain links TRBV14 to TRBJ1-2; D unresolved. Germline-derived CDR1 and CDR2 are SGHDN and FVKESK. Trimming took off 1 base at V and 4 bases at J, with 7 bases between the two ends. This CDR3 contains 13 residues. CDR3 nucleotide sequence: TGTGCCAGCAGCCAAGTGCAAGGCTATGGCTACACCTTC. Translated: CASSQVQGYGYTF.

The V call is TRBV13, the J call TRBJ2-1; no firm D call. Germline V CDR1 and CDR2: PRHDT, FYEKMQ (reference sequence). The V end lost 5 bases, the J end lost 1 base, and 15 bases lay between the germline ends. The CDR3 is 16 residues long. CDR3: CASSPPTGGSYNEQFF. CDR3 nucleotide sequence: TGTGCCAGCAGCCCCCCGACTGGCGGATCCTACAATGAGCAGTTCTTC.

This chain joins TRBV29-1 and TRBJ2-7; D is perhaps TRBD1 (6 bases). CDR1 and CDR2 from the germline V gene are SQVTM and ANQGSEA. This CDR3 contains 14 residues. Between the trimmed V and J ends, which lost 6 bases and 3 bases, there was a span of 18 bases. In DNA form, the CDR3 reads TGCAGCGTCCCTAAAGGGGGAGCGATCTACGAGCAGTACTTC. Residues: CSVPKGGAIYEQYF.

The chain carries TRBV5-1 and TRBJ2-2; 10 bases agree with TRBD2. This CDR3 contains 20 residues. V lost 3 bases, J lost 1 base, and 15 bases stayed unmatched. The V gene's germline CDR1 is SGHRS and CDR2 YFSETQ. The CDR3 loop reads CASSYQRRLAGVKNTGELFF. Here the CDR3 DNA reads TGCGCCAGCAGCTACCAAAGGAGGCTAGCGGGAGTAAAGAACACCGGGGAGCTGTTTTTT.

The J gene is TRBJ1-1, the V gene TRBV20-1; the D is unclear. Trimming pared 7 bases from V and 2 bases from J, leaving 8 bases between. The CDR3 length is 11 residues. Germline lookup yields CDR1 DFQATT and CDR2 SNEGSKA (reference sequence). CDR3 protein: CSVEANTEAFF. The CDR3 DNA sequence: TGCAGTGTTGAGGCAAACACTGAAGCTTTCTTT.

This clone appeared a few times. The CDR3 spells CASSGQDSYEQYF. The CDR3 region has the DNA TGCGCCAGCAGTGGGCAGGACTCCTACGAGCAGTACTTC. The chain couples TRBV10-1 to TRBJ2-7; D ambiguous. Germline-derived CDR1 and CDR2 are WNHNN and SYGVQD (reference sequence). With 4 bases removed from V and 0 bases from J, the gap between germline ends came to 7 bases. The CDR3 is 13 amino acids.

This clone was observed a few times. The V and J genes are TRBV6-5 and TRBJ1-1; no clear D. This CDR3 is 13 amino acids long. The germline V and J ends were trimmed by 5 bases and 1 base, with 8 bases remaining between them. Looked up from germline, CDR1 is MNHEY and CDR2 is SVGAGI. CDR3 DNA: TGTGCCAGCAGTACCCGGGGGAACACTGAAGCTTTCTTT. It encodes CASSTRGNTEAFF.

The count of this clone is one. This chain links TRBV9 with TRBJ2-1, with 10 bases that match TRBD2. The CDR3 sequence is 16 residues long. The V gene's germline CDR1 is SGDLS and CDR2 YYNGEE. Trimming removed 4 bases from V and 5 bases from J; junction bases left unmatched: 9. CDR3 loop: CASSPTPGLANNEQFF. The CDR3 DNA reads TGTGCCAGCAGCCCTACCCCGGGACTAGCGAACAATGAGCAGTTCTTC.

The chain carries TRBV25-1 and TRBJ2-7, with TRBD2 matching over 7 bases. J was trimmed by 0 bases and V by 0 bases; bases with no gene match: 8. The CDR3 covers 17 residues. In germline, CDR1 is MGHDK, CDR2 SYGVNS. The CDR3 DNA sequence: TGTGCCAGCAGTGAATATCCTAGCGGATCCTCCTCCTACGAGCAGTACTTC. This translates into CASSEYPSGSSSYEQYF.

This sequence joins TRBV4-3 and TRBJ1-6; possibly TRBD1 for D (6 bases). CDR3 length: 16 residues. Trimming left V 3 bases short and J 1 base short, with 10 bases between. Germline assignment: CDR1 LGHNA and CDR2 YSLEER. The CDR3 here is CASSHQGFSYNSPLHF. CDR3 DNA sequence: TGCGCCAGCAGCCATCAGGGGTTTTCCTATAATTCACCCCTCCACTTT.

The V call is TRBV19, the J call TRBJ2-3; a possible D gene is TRBD1 (5 bases). The CDR3 runs 16 residues. V lost 3 bases and J lost 3, with 16 bases in between. CDR1 is LNHDA, CDR2 SQIVND, per germline (reference sequence). The CDR3 loop is CASSIKQEIWTDTQYF. In DNA, the CDR3 is TGTGCCAGTAGTATCAAACAGGAAATTTGGACAGATACGCAGTATTTT.

The chain couples TRBV7-8 to TRBJ2-5, with D possibly matching TRBD2 (5 bases). The J call is in doubt because the DNA end fits TRBJ2-7 better. Per the germline V gene, CDR1 is SGHVS and CDR2 is FQNEAQ. This CDR3 is 13 amino acids long. This chain's CDR3 is CASSGGLTYEQYF. CDR3 nucleotides: TGTGCCAGCAGCGGAGGTCTGACCTACGAGCAGTACTTC.

CDR3 sequence reads: CASSPMVASGGYTF. As DNA, the CDR3 is TGTGCCAGCAGTCCCATGGTGGCTTCGGGTGGCTACACCTTC. The V call is TRBV27, the J call TRBJ1-2, with D unresolved. The CDR3 runs to 14 residues. V was cut by 5 bases and J by 7 bases, with 17 bases left in between. Germline CDR1 MNHEY, CDR2 SMNVEV (reference sequence).

The J gene is TRBJ2-7, the V gene TRBV12-2; whether TRBD2, the table's D call, matches the DNA was not checked. TRBV12-2 is a recognized pseudogene. The CDR3 spans 13 residues. The CDR3 sequence: CASRPGAAYEQYF. The CDR3 region has the DNA TGTGCAAGTCGCCCCGGCGCGGCCTACGAGCAGTACTTC.

This clone was detected once. This chain links TRBV27 with TRBJ2-7, with 13 bases aligning to TRBD2. The ends lost 2 bases at V and 2 bases at J; junction bases unmatched: 0. This CDR3 is built from 15 residues. Germline V gene lookup returns CDR1 MNHEY and CDR2 SMNVEV (reference sequence). The DNA for the CDR3 is TGTGCCAGCAGTTTAGGACTAGCGGGAGCCTACGAGCAGTACTTC. Its protein product is CASSLGLAGAYEQYF.

This clone was observed a few times. This chain connects TRBV7-9 to TRBJ2-1; D ambiguous. The V gene lost 5 bases and the J gene lost 2 bases, with 10 bases spanning the gap. The germline V gene has CDR1 SEHNR and CDR2 FQNEAQ (reference sequence). This CDR3 spans 14 amino acids. CDR3 sequence (DNA): TGTGCCAGCAGCCCCAGCCCTACCTACAATGAGCAGTTCTTC. Translated, it gives CASSPSPTYNEQFF.

V gene TRBV7-2 combines with J gene TRBJ2-1; 8 nucleotides agree with TRBD1. Per the germline V gene, CDR1 is SGHTA and CDR2 is FQGNSA. J was trimmed by 6 bases and V by 2 bases; bases with no gene match: 3. The CDR3 extends over 14 amino acids. DNA of the CDR3: TGTGCCAGCAGCTTATTAACAGGGGGCAATGAGCAGTTCTTC. Its translation is CASSLLTGGNEQFF. Complete variable domain (other parts from reference TRBV7-2 and TRBJ2-1): GAGVSQSPSNKVTEKGKDVELRCDPISGHTALYWYRQSLGQGLEFLIYFQGNSAPDKSGLPSDRFSAERTGGSVSTLTIQRTQQEDSAVYLCASSLLTGGNEQFFGPGTRLTVL.

The genes are TRBV11-2 and TRBJ2-7, with 7 bases matching TRBD2. V lost 5 bases to trimming and J lost 2 bases; unmatched junction nucleotides: 12. Per germline, CDR1 SGHAT and CDR2 FQNNGV. CDR3 size: 16 residues. The CDR3 DNA follows: TGTGCCAGCAGCCCCTTGCTGGGAGGGTCTCCCTACGAGCAGTACTTC. Translation gives CASSPLLGGSPYEQYF. The complete variable domain, with remaining parts taken from reference TRBV11-2 and TRBJ2-7, reads EAGVAQSPRYKIIEKRQSVAFWCNPISGHATLYWYQQILGQGPKLLIQFQNNGVVDDSQLPKDRFSAERLKGVDSTLKIQPAKLEDSAVYLCASSPLLGGSPYEQYFGPGTRLTVT.

This chain links TRBV21-1 with TRBJ1-5. TRBV21-1 is classified as a pseudogene. This CDR3 has 18 residues. This chain's CDR3 is CASSNWFLGGAYNQPQHF. CDR3 nucleotide sequence: TGTGCCAGCAGCAATTGGTTCTTGGGGGGGGCATACAATCAGCCCCAGCATTTT.

This chain links TRBV21-1 with TRBJ1-5; the DNA was not used to check the table's D call, TRBD1. TRBV21-1 is reported as a pseudogene. The CDR3 is 15 residues long. The CDR3 loop reads CASTETGNGPQPQHF. The CDR3 bases are TGTGCCAGCACCGAGACAGGGAATGGCCCCCAGCCCCAGCATTTT.

This clone was picked up one time. The chain carries TRBV9 and TRBJ2-1, with 7 positions matching TRBD2. V shed 3 bases, J shed 9 bases, and the junction held 12 bases outside the gene matches. The CDR3 length is 15 residues. Germline CDR1 SGDLS, CDR2 YYNGEE. CDR3 DNA sequence: TGTGCCAGCAGCGAGTTGGCTAGCGGAACCCTTGAGCAGTTCTTC. Translation: CASSELASGTLEQFF.

V and J are TRBV5-1 and TRBJ2-1; D is undetermined. V dropped 0 bases and J dropped 9 bases, with 19 bases sitting between them. CDR3 length equals 16 residues. The germline V gene has CDR1 SGHRS and CDR2 YFSETQ. The DNA for the CDR3 is TGCGCCAGCAGCTTGGAAATCGTCTCGGGCCTTCCTGAGCAGTTCTTC. It is translated as CASSLEIVSGLPEQFF.

V is TRBV5-1 and J is TRBJ2-7; 7 bases are a match to TRBD1. The CDR3 extends over 15 amino acids. The germline CDR1 and CDR2 sequences are SGHRS and YFSETQ. J gave up 0 bases and V 0 bases, and 3 bases lay outside the gene matches. The CDR3 coding sequence is TGCGCCAGCAGCTTGGGGACAGGTAGCTCCTACGAGCAGTACTTC. The encoded protein is CASSLGTGSSYEQYF.

The chain recombines TRBV6-1 with TRBJ1-1; no firm D call. This CDR3 has 13 residues. V was trimmed by 6 bases and J by 0 bases, leaving 8 bases between them. From germline, CDR1 is MNHNS and CDR2 SASEGT. The CDR3 DNA follows: TGTGCCAGCAGGCCGGGGTTGAACACTGAAGCTTTCTTT. This translates into CASRPGLNTEAFF.

This chain joins TRBV11-2 and TRBJ2-7; D ambiguous. The germline gives CDR1 SGHAT, CDR2 FQNNGV. This CDR3 is 13 amino acids long. Between the trimmed V and J ends, which lost 8 bases and 7 bases, there was a span of 18 bases. DNA of the CDR3: TGTGCCAGCTCTTTGACTGAGAGGTGGGAGCAGTACTTC. It yields the protein CASSLTERWEQYF.

CDR3 in amino acids: CASSGRDGNTGELFF. CDR3 DNA sequence: TGTGCCAGCAGCGGAAGGGACGGCAACACCGGGGAGCTGTTTTTT. The chain employs TRBV9 and TRBJ2-2; D may match TRBD1 or TRBD2 (5 bases each). Deletions cut 3 bases from V and 2 bases from J, with 11 bases between. Germline V CDR1 and CDR2: SGDLS, YYNGEE. The CDR3 contains 15 residues. Full variable domain (remainder filled in from reference TRBV9 and TRBJ2-2): DSGVTQTPKHLITATGQRVTLRCSPRSGDLSVYWYQQSLDQGLQFLIQYYNGEERAKGNILERFSAQQFPDLHSELNLSSLELGDSALYFCASSGRDGNTGELFFGEGSRLTVL.

The chain links TRBV6-5 to TRBJ1-2; D is uncertain. There are 15 residues in the CDR3. The V gene's germline CDR1 is MNHEY and CDR2 SVGAGI. Trimming removed 7 bases from V and 1 base from J, with 16 bases in between. The CDR3 coding sequence is TGTGCCAGCACCAACGCGGGGAATTTTAACTATGGCTACACCTTC. Protein product: CASTNAGNFNYGYTF.